Listed here is a single T cell receptor (beta chain). No cognate antigen has been identified for it. Base qualities are not recorded, but no much larger clone differs from it by a single base. The source of the sample is a study of cytomegalovirus exposure and HLA in healthy donors (dated by TCRdb to 2015 to 2018). With respect to the entire study: According to an earlier analysis of a few hundred of the donors, 150 million to 200 million T cells yielded roughly 110 million unique TCR beta sequences and 250 to 350 Gb of sequence data. Across under 500 genotyped donors of the cohort, an average of about 240,000 unique TCR beta nucleotide sequences per donor were sequenced, and roughly a sixth of those sequences were non-productive. The number of donors typed differed by locus, with roughly 629-640 for A, B, C, DRB1 and DQB1, roughly 520 for DQA1, 600 to 610 for DPA1, and some 440 for DPB1. In a later analysis, previously published TCR beta repertoires from roughly 710 donors were re-analyzed and high-resolution HLA genotyping was added so that TCR occurrence patterns could be studied. The later analysis used no new phenotypic data to find candidate immune exposures, relying instead on TCR beta sequences and their occurrence across donors. The study aimed to test whether cataloging public T cell receptors could reveal signatures of past pathogen exposure. HLA typing included class I and class II loci at four-digit resolution. Donor age, sex, ethnicity and CMV serostatus were compiled together with the repertoire data. Of the roughly 400 genotyped donors, approximately 82% fell in the genetic ancestry cluster associated with self-reported Caucasian donors. Because of strong linkage in the cohort, 4 to 6 DR-DQ haplotypes were treated as single units for association and clustering. An early release covering roughly 640 HLA-typed donors comprised roughly 300 gigabases of sequencing data and tens of millions of unique TCR sequences. High-throughput TCR immunosequencing, statistical association of individual TCRs with disease status, and machine learning were combined to predict cytomegalovirus infection status. Besides the first cohort of more than 650 subjects, a separate validation cohort made up of around 120 different subjects was used. An earlier analysis of 450 to 750 of the donors used high-throughput TCR beta sequencing to judge whether each TCR beta V gene segment behaved as functional or pseudogenic. Every repertoire in the discovery cohort had been generated on one and the same sequencing platform. Genome-wide SNP genotypes for about 65% of the roughly 700 donors were used in a later genetic analysis, which treated that subset as a discovery cohort. Using immunosequencing, the study profiled T cell repertoires from fewer than 850 subjects and related those repertoires to cytomegalovirus serostatus.

The cohort comprised fewer than 750 healthy bone marrow donors. Cohort members were all nominally healthy when sampled, although unrecorded immune exposures were likely present. The donor was CMV seronegative and was included in the group of around 320 seronegative cohort members. Each donor provided a peripheral blood sample, and peripheral blood mononuclear cells were used for TCR beta sequencing. Genomic DNA was extracted from the blood cell samples with the Qiagen DNeasy Blood Extraction Kit. General findings and caveats noted by the study authors: Correlated functional status among segregating V segments might reflect linkage disequilibrium, but an unknown experimental factor could not be ruled out. Specific HLA alleles were associated with 16,951 TCR beta sequences at a false discovery rate of 0.05 in a later analysis. V-gene and J-gene trimming of TCR beta chains was associated with a missense DCLRE1C variant in a later genetic analysis, and the association was replicated in an independent cohort. A further reported finding was that TCR beta sequences accurately predicted the HLA-A and HLA-B alleles for most subjects in the first cohort. Some IMGT-functional V segments, including TRBV6-2 and TRBV6-3, could not be distinguished by the 87-base-pair reads and were therefore excluded. In a later analysis, the rate of TCR association differed among HLA loci, with DRB1 alleles having the most associated TCRs and HLA-C alleles having the fewest. According to a later analysis, parvovirus B19, influenza, CMV and Epstein-Barr virus appeared linked to several top co-occurrence clusters. HLA typing was unavailable for some donors at each locus, so association tests used only the typed subset. A cluster of highly shared sequence variants was judged likely to represent a technical artifact of the sequencing pipeline. In this cohort, only TCR beta chains were sequenced, and detectable features were limited by the absence of alpha or paired-chain data. Across donors, most TCR sequences were observed very rarely, whereas some public TCRs were present in many individuals. Compared with the approximately 720-donor mean, donors in an Asian-associated ancestry cluster had fewer N-insertions in productive TCRs, according to a later genetic analysis. The authors suggested that the approach could potentially be generalized to other disease states and immunological phenotypes. In a later analysis, HLA-associated TCR beta chains showed more clonal expansion and lower generation probabilities than non-associated chains that were equally common. Broadly in line with IMGT annotations, most TCR beta V segments showed up in productive rearrangements about 87% or about 30% of the time in an earlier analysis of about 500 of the donors. Immune exposure information for the cohort was limited to CMV serostatus. The study listed 164 TCR beta chains as associated with cytomegalovirus. Cytomegalovirus status was reported to be diagnosed by the classifier with high specificity and sensitivity in both the original and validation cohorts. Sequencing depth was assumed to be roughly uniform across donors in the presence/absence analyses, though that assumption may not hold. A few of the identified cytomegalovirus-associated TCR beta chains were confirmed in vitro to be specific for cytomegalovirus antigens. Most CMV-associated TCR beta chains appeared to be HLA-restricted in a later analysis, and the HLA associations seemed to be driven largely by CMV exposure. Because counts were too low, under 20 rarely observed V segments, including chromosome 9 orphons, were left out of the earlier analysis of 587 of the donors. Strong co-occurrence of HLA alleles, especially DR and DQ, made assigning TCR associations to individual alleles difficult.

CDR1 and CDR2, looked up from the germline V gene, are SGHRS and YFSETQ. The CDR3 has 16 amino acids, counting the end cysteine and phenylalanine. Only the CDR3 DNA stays, 48 bases, in frame from base 1. Clipping removes 1 base from V and 9 bases from J, with 8 as the unmatched junction base count. The library relied on the immunoSEQ multiplex PCR assay. A mixture of 60 forward primers for TCR Vbeta segments and 13 reverse primers for TCR Jbeta segments was used in the multiplex PCR. A multiplex PCR assay on genomic DNA amplified the CDR3 region of rearranged TCR beta genes. The amplified TCR beta libraries were sequenced on the Illumina HiSeq System as 87-base-pair reads. The published analysis was carried out like this. Across the 670 or so repertoires, a later analysis counted 78 million or so unique TCR beta chains, roughly 11 million of which were shared by at least two donors. Raw reads were error-corrected and collapsed into unique sequences with a nearest-neighbor algorithm that merged closely related sequences to remove PCR and sequencing errors. CDR3 sequences were aligned to IMGT reference sequences to assign V, D and J gene segments. Each retained sequence needed at least a six-nucleotide match to both a V gene segment and a J gene segment. A rearrangement was called productive if the CDR3 had no stop codons and remained in frame with V and J, and every other rearrangement was called non-productive. CDR3 was defined by IMGT convention, running from the second conserved V-encoded cysteine to the conserved J-encoded phenylalanine. In an earlier analysis of approximately 500 of the donors, sequences lacking an unambiguous match to a single V gene segment were excluded. An earlier analysis of 500 to 700 of the donors classified V segments as functional when productive rearrangements were above 56.7% and as segregating when the standard deviation between donors was above 5%. A statistical classification framework was built for diagnosing cytomegalovirus status from the catalog of TCR beta chain sequences. A later analysis assigned V and J genes by comparing TCR nucleotide sequences with IMGT/GENE-DB human TR gene sequences. A later analysis assigned CDR3 sequences and most-parsimonious VDJ recombination scenarios with the TCRdist pipeline. A later analysis defined each TCR beta chain by its CDR3 amino acid sequence plus V-gene family, and excluded reads lacking a unique V-gene family. A later analysis removed 550 to 650 highly shared, low-generation-probability nucleotide sequences to deal with suspected cross-contamination and a sequencing artifact. In a later analysis, a clonal expansion index was calculated for each public chain from normalized within-repertoire ranks of inferred template counts. A later analysis computed generation probabilities with a VDJ recombination model fitted to out-of-frame rearrangements, and checked the results against IGoR. In a later analysis, TCR-TCR, TCR-HLA and TCR-CMV co-occurrence was scored with hypergeometric tests, and a repertoire-size bias correction was applied to TCR pairs. In a later analysis, false discovery rates were estimated by permuting HLA or CMV assignments 20 times. A later analysis grouped co-occurring TCRs with DBSCAN, adding TCRdist sequence similarity when clustering within HLA-allele-positive subsets. Repertoires with fewer than 30,000 or more than 120,000 public chains, plus five repertoires with anomalous nucleotide sharing, were excluded from co-occurrence clustering. TCRdb took this table from immuneACCESS and kept in-frame rearrangements with V and J called. Such tables lack part of the clones; where checked against another copy, unresolved V genes explain under half of the gap, and the rest is unexplained. D and trimming were read from the DNA, whereas the V and J calls and clone size are those reported in that table. In this sample the table shows 100,000 or so clones, 84% of which occur a single time. The top ten clonotypes cover approximately 2.1% of the sample.

Recombination linked TRBV5-1 to TRBJ2-1; a stretch of 12 junction bases matches TRBD2. Sequencing input: PBMCs. The receptor's source is a man younger than 35 in good health and CMV-seronegative. CDR3 reads: CASSLSLLAGGVEQFF. Read as DNA, the sequence is TGCGCCAGCAGCTTGTCTTTACTAGCGGGAGGAGTTGAGCAGTTCTTC.